The rows below give T cell receptor beta chains drawn from one sample of a study of control samples from healthy donors and cancer patients. Sequenced by immunoSEQ multiplex PCR; TCRdb stores in-frame clones only, minus some. Of 100,000 to 150,000 clones in the sample, 90% are singletons; the top ten hold almost 2.5%. What was sequenced was blood. The source is a man between 18 and 29 years old in good health. Both conserved end residues are part of each CDR3. D genes are given only for firm matches. Size is omitted from some rows. Given values are once, few, many or a class for expanded clones.

J,D,V,size,CDR3,DNA
TRBJ1-6,TRBD1,TRBV5-1,-,CASGRDRNSPLHF,TGCGCCAGCGGCCGGGACAGAAATTCACCCCTCCACTTT
TRBJ1-6,TRBD1,TRBV28,-,CASSPPLTGVQSPLHF,TGTGCCAGCAGTCCCCCCCTGACAGGGGTTCAGTCACCCCTCCACTTT
TRBJ2-1,TRBD2,TRBV18,-,CASSPEASGTSYNEQFF,TGTGCCAGCTCACCTGAGGCTAGCGGCACCTCCTACAATGAGCAGTTCTTC
TRBJ2-7,TRBD1,TRBV24-1,-,CATSETGQGTEQYF,TGTGCCACCAGTGAAACGGGACAGGGGACCGAGCAGTACTTC
TRBJ1-1,-,TRBV12-3/TRBV12-4,-,CASRGNRGAKAFF,TGTGCCAGCAGGGGGAATAGGGGGGCAAAAGCTTTCTTT
TRBJ1-1,-,TRBV12-5,-,CASGLTLTGGTEAFF,TGTGCTAGTGGTTTGACCCTGACAGGCGGCACTGAAGCTTTCTTT
TRBJ1-1,-,TRBV7-2,-,CASSPQGRRTEAFF,TGTGCCAGCAGCCCTCAGGGGCGGCGAACTGAAGCTTTCTTT
TRBJ2-7,-,TRBV19,-,CASSTGDGNSIEQYF,TGTGCCAGTAGTACTGGGGACGGGAATTCTATCGAGCAGTACTTC
TRBJ2-7,-,TRBV23-1,-,CASPPDASGIESYEQYF,TGCGCCAGCCCCCCCGATGCATCGGGAATTGAGTCCTACGAGCAGTACTTC
TRBJ1-1,TRBD1,TRBV6-2/TRBV6-3,-,CVSSRRQGGTEAFF,TGTGTCAGCAGCCGGAGACAGGGTGGGACTGAAGCTTTCTTT
TRBJ2-7,TRBD2,TRBV4-1,-,CASSQYISGAFDEQYF,TGCGCCAGCAGCCAATACATTAGCGGGGCTTTCGACGAGCAGTACTTC
TRBJ2-2,-,TRBV5-5,once,CASSLVWQGNTGELFF,TGTGCCAGCAGCTTGGTCTGGCAGGGAAACACCGGGGAGCTGTTTTTT
TRBJ1-2,-,TRBV30,-,CAWSLERRDYTF,TGTGCCTGGAGTTTGGAAAGACGGGACTACACCTTC
TRBJ2-2,-,TRBV2,-,CASSEAPRNTGELFF,TGTGCCAGCAGTGAAGCGCCGAGGAACACCGGGGAGCTGTTTTTT
TRBJ1-3,-,TRBV29-1,-,CSVDIGNTIYF,TGCAGCGTTGATATCGGAAACACCATATATTTT
TRBJ1-2,TRBD1,TRBV5-1,-,CASSDRGLNYGYTF,TGCGCCAGCAGCGACAGGGGGCTAAACTATGGCTACACCTTC
TRBJ2-7,TRBD1,TRBV6-6,-,CASSRSWDRDSYEQYF,TGTGCCAGCAGCCGATCCTGGGACAGGGACTCCTACGAGCAGTACTTC
TRBJ2-7,-,TRBV27,-,CASSLLWTRAPYEQYF,TGTGCCAGCAGTTTACTCTGGACCCGGGCCCCCTACGAGCAGTACTTC
TRBJ2-6,-,TRBV5-4,-,CASSLGWNGANVLTF,TGTGCCAGCAGCTTGGGGTGGAATGGGGCCAACGTCCTGACTTTC
TRBJ1-3,-,TRBV6-2/TRBV6-3,-,CASSYDQGSSGNTIYF,TGTGCCAGCAGTTACGACCAGGGTAGCTCTGGAAACACCATATATTTT
TRBJ1-6,-,TRBV3-1/TRBV3-2,-,CASSLLAPSGWAPLHF,TGTGCCAGCAGCCTCCTAGCGCCATCTGGGTGGGCACCCCTCCACTTT
TRBJ2-7,TRBD1,TRBV28,-,CASSFLAGTGGRRISYEQYF,TGTGCCAGCAGTTTCCTTGCCGGGACAGGGGGGAGGCGAATCTCCTACGAGCAGTACTTC
TRBJ1-1,-,TRBV25-1,-,CASSDLGVGTEAFF,TGTGCCAGCAGTGACCTGGGGGTTGGCACTGAAGCTTTCTTT
TRBJ1-5,TRBD1,TRBV28,once,CASSYRTGMGQPQHF,TGTGCCAGCAGCTACCGGACAGGGATGGGTCAGCCCCAGCATTTT